This T cell receptor (beta chain) was recorded in a study of blood T cell repertoires in COVID-19. Across the study: T cells, B-cell-depleted T cells, or PBMCs supplied cDNA or gDNA.

This CDR3 is built from 15 residues. In germline, CDR1 is LGHNA, CDR2 YSLEER. The V end was cut by 0 bases, the J end by 4 bases, with 12 bases between. In the source study's methods: How many nucleated cells were present was estimated from reference gene primer amplification. Clones were sequenced by immunoSEQ multiplex PCR, and TCRdb holds only the in-frame ones, with some missing. V and J calls and clone size are given by that table; D and trimming were obtained from the DNA. Found here are roughly 290,000 clones, 89% of them singletons; the top ten hold 9.5% to 15%. This sequence was found in a woman aged 55-69 years with acute or convalescent COVID-19. The sample consisted of peripheral blood. The chain recombines TRBV4-3 with TRBJ1-1, with D perhaps matching TRBD1 (6 bases). The CDR3 coding sequence is TGCGCCAGCAGCCAAGATGCGAGGGGGACCACTGAAGCTTTCTTT. It encodes CASSQDARGTTEAFF.